Below, 27 T cell receptor beta chains from the same sample are listed, as sequenced in a study of beta chain features in type 1 diabetes. Study-wide findings and caveats: In every one of the four CD4+ subsets, TCRB CDR3s were moderately but significantly shorter in Type 1 diabetes patients.

Antigen specificity for these receptors is unknown. The study reverse transcribed the entire isolated RNA, so it sequenced expressed TCRB transcripts. Produced via immunoSEQ multiplex PCR; TCRdb's table is partial and in-frame only. Among approximately 170,000 clones, around 8% were seen once, and the ten largest hold approximately 0.87%. The sequenced sample was central memory CD4+ T cells from blood. These receptors were obtained from a woman aged 40 to 50 with type 1 diabetes.

The chain has TRBV19 and TRBJ1-1; the match to TRBD1 covers 8 bases. The V gene end was trimmed by 3 bases and the J gene end by 5 bases; junction bases not matched to a gene: 2. This CDR3 has 13 amino acids. Germline V gives CDR1 LNHDA, CDR2 SQIVND (reference sequence). This chain's CDR3 is CASSMGQDTEAFF. As DNA, the CDR3 is TGTGCCAGTAGTATGGGACAGGATACTGAAGCTTTCTTT.

This clone was counted a few times. The rearrangement uses TRBV18 and TRBJ1-2; D remains unclear. This CDR3 is 14 amino acids long. V was cut by 2 bases and J by 2 bases, with 9 bases left in between. Germline CDR1 is KGHSH and CDR2 is LQKENI. The CDR3 sequence is CASSPTAENYGYTF. The CDR3 DNA reads TGTGCCAGCTCACCAACCGCCGAGAACTATGGCTACACCTTC.

This clone was detected only a few times. J is TRBJ2-7 and V is TRBV19; TRBD1 might be the D (6 bases). The CDR3 extends over 14 amino acids. Per germline, CDR1 LNHDA and CDR2 SQIVND (reference sequence). Deletions cut 8 bases from V and 5 bases from J, with 19 bases between. The CDR3 reads CASRPDRSNHEQYF. The CDR3 DNA reads as TGTGCCAGTCGTCCGGACAGATCTAACCACGAGCAGTACTTC.

This clone was found a few times. The chain combines TRBV7-3 with TRBJ2-3; 10 bases are shared with TRBD2. Germline values: CDR1 SGHTA, CDR2 FQGTGA. CDR3 length: 15 residues. Trimming at V came to 6 bases and at J to 2 bases, leaving 5 bases not matched to a gene. CDR3 nucleotide sequence: TGTGCCAGCAGTCTTCTAGCGGGAGTCACAGATACGCAGTATTTT. Protein sequence: CASSLLAGVTDTQYF.

The chain is built from TRBV7-9 and TRBJ1-2; no clear D. V was clipped by 1 base and J by 8 bases, with 11 bases between them. CDR1 SEHNR and CDR2 FQNEAQ come from the germline V gene (reference sequence). This CDR3 comprises 13 residues. As DNA, the CDR3 is TGTGCCAGCAGCTTAGGGCGGCCCGAAGGCTACACCTTC. Translated: CASSLGRPEGYTF.

This rearrangement joins TRBV6-6 to TRBJ1-1; 7 bases match TRBD1. CDR1 and CDR2 from the germline V gene are MNHNY and SVGAGI (reference sequence). The CDR3 loop spans 14 amino acids. J was trimmed by 5 bases and V by 5 bases; bases with no gene match: 8. The CDR3 loop reads CASSTLDRVTEAFF. CDR3 nucleotides: TGTGCCAGCAGTACCCTCGACAGGGTTACTGAAGCTTTCTTT.

This clone was counted only a few times. The CDR3 loop reads CASSLVSAGLAKNIQYF. The CDR3 DNA is TGCGCCAGCAGCTTGGTGTCGGCAGGGCTGGCCAAAAACATTCAGTACTTC. J is TRBJ2-4 and V is TRBV5-1; D possibly corresponds to TRBD1 (5 bases). The germline CDR1 and CDR2 sequences are SGHRS and YFSETQ. The CDR3 covers 17 residues. Trimming left V 0 bases short and J 1 base short, with 14 bases between.

The rearrangement links TRBV5-6 to TRBJ2-5, with 9 bases aligning to TRBD2. There are 16 residues in the CDR3. Trimming removed 4 bases from V and 1 base from J; junction bases left unmatched: 8. Germline values: CDR1 SGHDT, CDR2 YYEEEE. The CDR3 spells CASSGERGASQETQYF. The CDR3 DNA reads as TGTGCCAGCAGCGGGGAGCGGGGGGCTTCCCAAGAGACCCAGTACTTC.

The genes are TRBV29-1 and TRBJ2-7, with D hard to call. The CDR3 covers 14 residues. Germline CDR1 SQVTM, CDR2 ANQGSEA. The V gene lost 4 bases and the J gene lost 3 bases, with 16 bases spanning the gap. The CDR3 spells CSVGARRNLYEQYF. The CDR3 DNA reads TGCAGCGTTGGTGCTAGACGAAACCTCTACGAGCAGTACTTC.

The rearrangement links TRBV9 to TRBJ2-3; the match to TRBD1 covers 9 bases. Trimming at V came to 6 bases and at J to 2 bases, leaving 7 bases not matched to a gene. Germline V lookup: CDR1 SGDLS, CDR2 YYNGEE. This CDR3 has 15 amino acids. The CDR3 region is CASTHRDRATDTQYF. The CDR3 coding sequence is TGTGCCAGCACCCACCGGGACAGGGCCACAGATACGCAGTATTTT. Full variable domain (missing parts from reference TRBV9 and TRBJ2-3): DSGVTQTPKHLITATGQRVTLRCSPRSGDLSVYWYQQSLDQGLQFLIQYYNGEERAKGNILERFSAQQFPDLHSELNLSSLELGDSALYFCASTHRDRATDTQYFGPGTRLTVL.

The chain combines TRBV4-3 with TRBJ1-5; D unresolved. Germline V CDR1 and CDR2: LGHNA, YSLEER. The V end was cut by 3 bases, the J end by 1 base, with 16 bases between. CDR3 length: 17 amino acids. DNA for the CDR3: TGCGCCAGCAGCCAGGGCGCGGGCGGGAACAGCAATCAGCCCCAGCATTTT. Translation: CASSQGAGGNSNQPQHF.

The V gene is TRBV18, the J gene TRBJ1-2, with 9 bases aligning to TRBD1. After removal of 3 bases from V and 3 bases from J, the junction contained 5 bases not matched to a gene. The CDR3 length is 15 residues. Germline V lookup: CDR1 KGHSH, CDR2 LQKENI. The CDR3 nucleotides are TGTGCCAGCTCACCTCGACAGGGGGAGGACTATGGCTACACCTTC. It is translated as CASSPRQGEDYGYTF.

By proportion, this clone is medium-sized (0.01 to 0.1%). V is TRBV29-1 and J is TRBJ2-7; 10 positions agree with TRBD1. Per the germline V gene, CDR1 is SQVTM and CDR2 is ANQGSEA. The CDR3 runs 13 residues. J lost 4 bases, V lost 7 bases, and 7 bases had no gene match. The DNA for the CDR3 is TGCAGCGCATCGGGACAGGGGATATACGAGCAGTACTTC. The encoded protein is CSASGQGIYEQYF.

V and J are TRBV7-3 and TRBJ1-5; D gene uncertain. Per the germline V gene, CDR1 is SGHTA and CDR2 is FQGTGA. The CDR3 contains 13 residues. V was clipped by 4 bases and J by 5 bases, with 9 bases between them. CDR3 DNA sequence: TGTGCCAGCAGCTCAATCCCGGATCAGCCCCAGCATTTT. It yields the protein CASSSIPDQPQHF.

This clone was picked up a small number of times. This chain connects TRBV18 to TRBJ2-5; D gene uncertain. Between the trimmed V and J ends, which lost 4 bases and 0 bases, there was a span of 3 bases. This CDR3 has 12 residues. CDR1 KGHSH and CDR2 LQKENI come from the germline V gene. CDR3 in DNA: TGTGCCAGCTCACGCGACCAAGAGACCCAGTACTTC. The encoded protein is CASSRDQETQYF. The entire variable domain, with the rest obtained from reference TRBV18 and TRBJ2-5, is as follows: NAGVMQNPRHLVRRRGQEARLRCSPMKGHSHVYWYRQLPEEGLKFMVYLQKENIIDESGMPKERFSAEFPKEGPSILRIQQVVRGDSAAYFCASSRDQETQYFGPGTRLLVL.

This clone came up a few times. The rearrangement links TRBV5-4 to TRBJ1-2; a weak D match, TRBD1 (6 bases). V was clipped by 4 bases and J by 2 bases, with 12 bases between them. Germline CDR1 is SGHNT and CDR2 is YYREEE (reference sequence). There are 14 residues in the CDR3. The CDR3 spells CASSRSDRNYGYTF. CDR3 bases: TGTGCCAGCAGCAGATCGGACAGAAACTATGGCTACACCTTC.

V gene TRBV4-2 combines with J gene TRBJ1-1; no clear D. The CDR3 extends over 15 amino acids. Germline V lookup: CDR1 LGHNA, CDR2 YNFKEQ. V lost 0 bases to trimming and J lost 2 bases, with 10 bases between them. The CDR3 loop is CASSQEGNRNTEAFF. CDR3 in DNA: TGTGCCAGCAGCCAAGAAGGAAACAGAAACACTGAAGCTTTCTTT.

This clone showed up just a few times. The chain uses TRBV4-3 and TRBJ2-1; TRBD2 matches at 9 bases. Germline CDR1 and CDR2: LGHNA and YSLEER. The J segment lost 7 bases and the V segment lost 0 bases, leaving 4 bases of the junction unmatched. This CDR3 spans 15 amino acids. The CDR3 nucleotides are TGCGCCAGCAGCCAAGACCTAGCGGGGAATAATGAGCAGTTCTTC. As protein: CASSQDLAGNNEQFF.

This chain connects TRBV28 to TRBJ2-1; 9 bases line up with TRBD1. From germline, CDR1 is MDHEN and CDR2 SYDVKM. The CDR3 loop spans 16 amino acids. The V and J ends lost 3 bases and 8 bases, in that order; junction bases with no gene match: 11. CDR3 region: CASSFLPGQGTDEQFF. The CDR3 coding sequence is TGTGCCAGCAGTTTCCTTCCGGGACAGGGTACCGATGAGCAGTTCTTC.

The chain couples TRBV6-5 to TRBJ1-2; the D gene is possibly TRBD1 (6 bases). The CDR3 contains 15 residues. Trimming took off 6 bases at V and 4 bases at J, with 18 bases between the two ends. From germline, CDR1 is MNHEY and CDR2 SVGAGI. The CDR3 region has the DNA TGTGCCAGCAGATACACCATGGACAGCCCCTATGGCTACACCTTC. Amino acids: CASRYTMDSPYGYTF.

This clone was picked up a small number of times. The same CDR3 is also encoded by other DNA sequences in this sample. V and J are TRBV19 and TRBJ2-3, with D uncertain. In germline, CDR1 is LNHDA, CDR2 SQIVND (reference sequence). Between the trimmed V and J ends, which lost 2 bases and 3 bases, there was a span of 9 bases. The CDR3 sequence is 14 residues long. In nucleotides, the CDR3 is TGTGCCAGTAGTATATCGCTCCAGACAGATACGCAGTATTTT. It yields the protein CASSISLQTDTQYF.

The chain links TRBV21-1 to TRBJ1-1; the tabulated D call, TRBD1, remains unverified against the DNA. TRBV21-1 is termed a pseudogene. The CDR3 is made up of 12 amino acids. This CDR3 is CASSQRAQGAFF. CDR3 sequence (DNA): TGTGCCAGCAGCCAAAGAGCCCAGGGAGCTTTCTTT.

This clone was seen more than once but under ten times. The rearrangement links TRBV28 to TRBJ1-6; 7 bases agree with TRBD1. The CDR3 covers 14 residues. Germline trimming cut 4 bases from V and 9 bases from J; bases unmatched to any gene: 6. In germline, CDR1 is MDHEN, CDR2 SYDVKM. The CDR3 spells CASSSRGERSPLHF. In DNA, the CDR3 is TGTGCCAGCAGTTCCAGGGGGGAGCGTTCACCCCTCCACTTT.

This clone was found a few times. The junction shows a germline mismatch at one end, possibly a read error. The rearrangement uses TRBV5-4 and TRBJ2-1, with 8 bases lining up with TRBD2. The CDR3 totals 14 residues. Per germline, CDR1 SGHNT and CDR2 YYREEE (reference sequence). CDR3 loop: CASSQESSGNEQFF. The CDR3, as DNA: TGCGCCAGCAGCCAAGAGTCTAGCGGGAATGAGCAGTTCTTC.

This clone showed up just a few times. The J gene is TRBJ1-1, the V gene TRBV7-9; 8 bases map to TRBD1. Germline-derived CDR1 and CDR2 are SEHNR and FQNEAQ (reference sequence). The CDR3 is 15 amino acids. Germline trimming cut 4 bases from V and 1 base from J; bases unmatched to any gene: 5. CDR3 sequence (DNA): TGTGCCAGCAGCTCCGGGACAGGTTCGAACACTGAAGCTTTCTTT. It encodes CASSSGTGSNTEAFF.

This sequence joins TRBV4-2 and TRBJ1-4, with no clear D. The V end was cut by 2 bases, the J end by 7 bases, with 17 bases between. The germline gives CDR1 LGHNA, CDR2 YNFKEQ. CDR3 size: 16 residues. Here the CDR3 reads CASSQKNAGTAEKLFF. The CDR3 coding sequence is TGTGCCAGCAGCCAAAAGAATGCGGGTACGGCTGAAAAACTGTTTTTT.

This clone was seen more than once but under ten times. This chain uses TRBV28 with TRBJ2-2, with a tentative D call TRBD2 (6 bases). V lost 1 base and J 2 bases, leaving 14 bases between the germline ends. The CDR3 extends over 17 amino acids. Germline V gives CDR1 MDHEN, CDR2 SYDVKM. In nucleotides, the CDR3 is TGTGCCAGCAGTTTATCGGCGGGGATTTCTAACACCGGGGAGCTGTTTTTT. It translates to CASSLSAGISNTGELFF.